Listed below are T cell receptor beta chains from one sample, sequenced in a study of tumor-infiltrating lymphocytes in localized non-small cell lung cancer. Sequencing used immunoSEQ multiplex PCR; TCRdb keeps in-frame clones, though not all of them. The sample has over 9,500 clones; around four fifths are singletons. The sample consisted of uninvolved lung tissue not adjacent to the tumor. The receptors derive from a human donor with non-small cell lung cancer. CDR3s include the opening cysteine and the closing phenylalanine or tryptophan. A D gene is named only where the DNA matches it firmly. Expanded clones are given a class, and other clones once, few, many or no size at all.

size | D | J | V | DNA | CDR3
- | - | TRBJ2-2 | TRBV6-5 | TGTGCCAGCAGCGGGTTGGGGGAGCTGTTTTTT | CASSGLGELFF
- | - | TRBJ2-5 | TRBV30 | TGTGCCTCCTCGGGGCTCACCGAGACCCAGTACTTC | CASSGLTETQYF
- | - | TRBJ1-1 | TRBV30 | TGTGCCTGGAGTGAAGTCCTCCGGACAAACACTGAAGCTTTCTTT | CAWSEVLRTNTEAFF
- | - | TRBJ2-2 | TRBV4-1 | TGCGCCAGCAGCCAAGAGGTCTCCCAGAACACCGGGGAGCTGTTTTTT | CASSQEVSQNTGELFF
- | - | TRBJ1-2 | TRBV6-1 | TGTGCCAGCAGAAGGACTGCGCTAGTTAACTATGGCTACACCTTC | CASRRTALVNYGYTF
- | TRBD1 | TRBJ1-1 | TRBV19 | TGTGCCAGTAGTAGACCGGGACAGGGTCTACCTGAAGCTTTCTTT | CASSRPGQGLPEAFF
- | - | TRBJ2-7 | TRBV7-9 | TGTGCCAGCAGCTTAGGCGTCAGCGAGCAGTACTTC | CASSLGVSEQYF
once | - | TRBJ2-3 | TRBV9 | TGTGCCAGCAGCTTGTCCACTAGCACAGATACGCAGTATTTT | CASSLSTSTDTQYF
- | - | TRBJ2-6 | TRBV30 | TGTGCCCGAGACGGAGGCGGTGGGGCCAACGTCCTGACTTTC | CARDGGGGANVLTF
- | - | TRBJ2-3 | TRBV23-1 | TGCGCCAGCAGTCAATGTAAACAGCCCCAAGGGGATACGCAGTATTTT | CASSQCKQPQGDTQYF
- | - | TRBJ1-3 | TRBV5-6 | TGTGCCAGCAACAGGAGAGGAAACACCATATATTTT | CASNRRGNTIYF
medium-sized | TRBD1 | TRBJ2-6 | TRBV5-5 | TGTGCCAGCAGGCAGGGGGAAGTCTCTGGGGCCAACGTCCTGACTTTC | CASRQGEVSGANVLTF